Below, one T cell receptor beta chain is given with its context. The CDR3 runs 16 residues. Germline CDR1 and CDR2: SGHTA and FQGNSA. V gave up 1 base and J gave up 6 bases; unmatched junction bases: 7. This record comes from a study of blood T cell repertoires in COVID-19. Repertoires were generated with immunoSEQ multiplex PCR, while TCRdb's copy carries only in-frame clones and drops some. The data show 250,000 to 350,000 clones, around 89% seen once. The sequence derives from an older woman with acute or convalescent COVID-19. The sequencing sample was made of peripheral blood. V usage is TRBV7-2 and J usage is TRBJ2-3, with 10 bases fitting TRBD2. This chain's CDR3 is CASSLGGLAGVDTQYF. The DNA of the CDR3 is TGTGCCAGCAGCTTAGGCGGGCTAGCGGGGGTGGATACGCAGTATTTT.